This TCR beta chain originates from a study of blood T cells in healthy people across ages (dated by TCRdb to between 2015 and 2017). Broadly, across the study: Template switching captured roughly one uniquely barcoded TCR beta cDNA molecule per two T cells in model experiments. Age-related changes in TCR beta repertoire diversity were measured in the study by deep sequencing normalized with unique cDNA molecular identifiers. The donors were split into four age groups: young (average 16 years), middle-aged (39), aged (roughly 60) and long-lived (under 85). To avoid experimental bias, donors of different ages were spread randomly across the sequencing lanes. Using the same blood draw, the study looked at two additional independent replicas of 1 million unique cDNA reads for two donors, one aged 18 to 30 and the other aged 80 or older. Findings and caveats that apply to the study as a whole: Since profiling was done on bulk unsorted PBMCs, naive and antigen-experienced compartments could not be conclusively compared. Estimates of total diversity from one million sequenced T cells were regarded as lower bounds and underestimates. Because the CMV infection status of the donors was unknown, age-related changes in expanded clonotypes may potentially have been confounded. The percentage of naive T cells measured by flow cytometry correlated strongly with observed TCR beta diversity. Compared with the aged group, more naive CD4+ T cells, fewer expanded clones and increased TCR diversity were shown by the long-lived group, suggesting age selection. Observed TCR beta diversity per million T cells fell roughly linearly with age, and a significant reduction was already apparent by age about 36.

Of note for this clonotype: Its target antigen remains unknown. No base quality values were provided; no much bigger clone lies one nucleotide off.

The roughly 38 donors, aged roughly 6 to 95 years, were systemically healthy Caucasian individuals from Russia. Each donor gave around 9 milliliters of peripheral blood, collected into EDTA-treated Vacutainer tubes. Ficoll-Paque density-gradient centrifugation was used to isolate PBMCs, with at least 6.5 million per sample. Total RNA was extracted from PBMCs with Trizol reagent, with at least 5 micrograms obtained per sample. For every donor, flow cytometry on a PBMC aliquot measured the percentage of naive CD45RAhigh/CD27high T cells. The library was produced with 5' RACE. TCRdb shows the sequencer as Illumina HiSeq 2500. The second PCR ran for roughly 7 to 12 cycles and used a J-beta primer mix along with a sample-barcoded 5' primer. A template-switch 5' adaptor carrying 12 random nucleotides introduced a unique molecular identifier onto each TCR beta cDNA molecule. At least 3 million CDR3-containing paired-end reads were obtained from each sample. The Mint cDNA synthesis kit, primed by a TRBC-specific oligonucleotide, was used to synthesize first-strand cDNA from all RNA. After uracil-DNA glycosylase treatment, a first 18-cycle PCR used universal primers M1SS and BC2_uni_R on all cDNA. As for the authors' bioinformatics: Normalization of each sample was performed by random selection of 1 million high-quality reads, each carrying a distinct molecular identifier. Instead of being binned into consensus sequences, reads with shared molecular identifiers were discarded. CDR3 identification, clonotype clustering and error correction used MiTCR with a Q25 quality threshold and the strictest error-elimination algorithm. A nonparametric unseen species model with Euler transformation was used to estimate lower-bound total TCR beta diversity. TCRdb trimmed the raw reads at Q25, called clones with MiXCR and kept productive beta chains. Records with the same CDR3 protein are collapsed into one entry carrying the most frequent genes and DNA. Here the V and J calls rest on TCRdb's processing, not on the authors' analysis. This sample comprises about 680,000 distinct CDR3 sequences, over 45% of them detected only once. The ten largest clones add up to roughly 30% of the sample.

Including the terminal cysteine and phenylalanine, the CDR3 comprises 15 residues. Only CDR3 DNA remains: 45 bases, in frame from the first base. After removal of 5 bases from V and 0 bases from J, the junction retains 4 bases not matched to a gene. Via the germline V gene, CDR1 is SQVTM and CDR2 ANQGSEA. The sequencing sample was made of blood. This chain is built from TRBV29-1 and TRBJ2-1; TRBD1 agrees with 10 junctional bases. The sequence was obtained from a woman aged 60-75 years in good health. CDR3 sequence: CSVLGTGVSYNEQFF. The DNA sequence reads TGCAGCGTTCTCGGGACAGGGGTCTCCTACAATGAGCAGTTCTTC.